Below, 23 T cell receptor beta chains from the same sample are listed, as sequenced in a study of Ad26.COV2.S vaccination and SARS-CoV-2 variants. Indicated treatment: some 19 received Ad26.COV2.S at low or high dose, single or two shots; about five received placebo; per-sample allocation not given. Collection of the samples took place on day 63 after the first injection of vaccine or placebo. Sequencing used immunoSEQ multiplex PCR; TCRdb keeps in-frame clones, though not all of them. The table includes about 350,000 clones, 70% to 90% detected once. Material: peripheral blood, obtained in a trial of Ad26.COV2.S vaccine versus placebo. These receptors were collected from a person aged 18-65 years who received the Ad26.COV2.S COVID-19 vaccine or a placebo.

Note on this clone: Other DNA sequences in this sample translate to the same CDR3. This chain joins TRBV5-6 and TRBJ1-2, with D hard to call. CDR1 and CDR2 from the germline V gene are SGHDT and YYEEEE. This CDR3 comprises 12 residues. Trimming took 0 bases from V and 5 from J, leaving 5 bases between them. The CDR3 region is CASSLEGYGYTF. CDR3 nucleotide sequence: TGTGCCAGCAGCTTGGAGGGATATGGCTACACCTTC.

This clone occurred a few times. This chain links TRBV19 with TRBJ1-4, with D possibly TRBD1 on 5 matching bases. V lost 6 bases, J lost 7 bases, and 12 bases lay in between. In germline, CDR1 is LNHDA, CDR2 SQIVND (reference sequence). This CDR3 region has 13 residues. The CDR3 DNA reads TGTGCCAGTAGCCTACAGAGGGGTGAAAAACTGTTTTTT. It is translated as CASSLQRGEKLFF.

Here the CDR3 DNA reads TGTGCCAGCAGCTCGGGACAGTTTGCTGAAGCTTTCTTT. It yields the protein CASSSGQFAEAFF. The chain recombines TRBV7-8 with TRBJ1-1; the match to TRBD1 covers 7 bases. CDR3 length: 13 residues. The V gene end was trimmed by 4 bases and the J gene end by 6 bases; junction bases not matched to a gene: 5. Germline assignment: CDR1 SGHVS and CDR2 FQNEAQ.

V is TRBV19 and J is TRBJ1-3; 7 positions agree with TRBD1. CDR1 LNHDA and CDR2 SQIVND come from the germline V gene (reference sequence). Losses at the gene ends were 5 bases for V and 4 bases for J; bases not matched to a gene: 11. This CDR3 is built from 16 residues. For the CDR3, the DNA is TGTGCCAGTAGTCTATATGGTACAGGGGTGGGAAACACCATATATTTT. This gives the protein CASSLYGTGVGNTIYF.

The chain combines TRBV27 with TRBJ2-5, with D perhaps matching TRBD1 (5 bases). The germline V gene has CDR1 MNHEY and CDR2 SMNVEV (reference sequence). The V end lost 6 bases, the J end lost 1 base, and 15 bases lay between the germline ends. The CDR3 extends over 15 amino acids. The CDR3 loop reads CASSSTTRGQETQYF. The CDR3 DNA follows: TGTGCCAGCAGCTCGACCACAAGGGGCCAAGAGACCCAGTACTTC.

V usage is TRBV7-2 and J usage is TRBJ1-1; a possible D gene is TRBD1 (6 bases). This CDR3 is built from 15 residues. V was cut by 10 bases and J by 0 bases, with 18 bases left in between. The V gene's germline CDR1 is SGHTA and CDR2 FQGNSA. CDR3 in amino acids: CATDEWGALNTEAFF. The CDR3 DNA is TGTGCCACCGACGAGTGGGGGGCTTTGAACACTGAAGCTTTCTTT.

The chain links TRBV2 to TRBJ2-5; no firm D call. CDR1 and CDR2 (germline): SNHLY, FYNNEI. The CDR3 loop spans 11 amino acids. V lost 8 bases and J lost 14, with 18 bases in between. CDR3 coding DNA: TGTGCCAGCTCTCCACGGACGGCCAGTTACTTC. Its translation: CASSPRTASYF.

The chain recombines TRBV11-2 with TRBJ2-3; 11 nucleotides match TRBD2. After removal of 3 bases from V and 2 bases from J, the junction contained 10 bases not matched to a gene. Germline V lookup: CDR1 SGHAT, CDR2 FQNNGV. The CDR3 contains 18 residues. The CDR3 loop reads CASSFRTSGYYPTDTQYF. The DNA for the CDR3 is TGTGCCAGCAGCTTTAGGACTAGCGGGTACTATCCCACAGATACGCAGTATTTT.

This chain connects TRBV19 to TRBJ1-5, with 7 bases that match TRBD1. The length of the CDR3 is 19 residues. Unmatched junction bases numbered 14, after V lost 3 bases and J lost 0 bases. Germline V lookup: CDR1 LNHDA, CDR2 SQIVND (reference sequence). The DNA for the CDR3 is TGTGCCAGTAGTATGGGTGTACAGGGGTCCCCAACTAGCAATCAGCCCCAGCATTTT. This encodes CASSMGVQGSPTSNQPQHF.

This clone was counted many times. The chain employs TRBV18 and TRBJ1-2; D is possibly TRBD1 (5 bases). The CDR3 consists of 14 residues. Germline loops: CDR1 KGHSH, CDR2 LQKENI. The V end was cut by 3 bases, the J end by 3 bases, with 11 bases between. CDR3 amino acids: CASSPGRGDYGYTF. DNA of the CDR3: TGTGCCAGCTCACCGGGACGGGGGGACTATGGCTACACCTTC.

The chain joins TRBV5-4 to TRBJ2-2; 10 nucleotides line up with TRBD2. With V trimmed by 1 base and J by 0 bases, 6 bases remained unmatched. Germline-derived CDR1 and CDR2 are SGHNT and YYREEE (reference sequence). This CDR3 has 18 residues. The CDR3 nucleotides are TGTGCCAGCAGCTTGCCTAGCGGGAGAAGCGCGAACACCGGGGAGCTGTTTTTT. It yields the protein CASSLPSGRSANTGELFF.

The CDR3 DNA is TGTGCCAGCAGTTACGTGGCGGGCCCCTACGAGCAGTACTTC. Its protein product is CASSYVAGPYEQYF. The chain employs TRBV6-2 or TRBV6-3 and TRBJ2-7; D may be TRBD2 (5 bases). This CDR3 has 14 residues. Germline V gene lookup returns CDR1 MNHEY and CDR2 SVGEGT. The ends were cut back, 2 bases at V and 2 bases at J, with 10 bases in the middle.

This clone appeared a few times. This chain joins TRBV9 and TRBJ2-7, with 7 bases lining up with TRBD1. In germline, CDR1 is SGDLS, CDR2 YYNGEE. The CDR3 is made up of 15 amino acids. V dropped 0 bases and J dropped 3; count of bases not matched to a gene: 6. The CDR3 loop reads CASSVAGDSHYEQYF. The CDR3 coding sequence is TGTGCCAGCAGCGTAGCAGGGGACAGCCACTACGAGCAGTACTTC.

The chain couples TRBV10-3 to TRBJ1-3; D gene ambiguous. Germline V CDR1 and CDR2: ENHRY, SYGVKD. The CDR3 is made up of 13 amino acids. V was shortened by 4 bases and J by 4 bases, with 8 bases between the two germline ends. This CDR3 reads CAISGTRGNTIYF. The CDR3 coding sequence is TGTGCCATCAGTGGGACCCGGGGAAACACCATATATTTT.

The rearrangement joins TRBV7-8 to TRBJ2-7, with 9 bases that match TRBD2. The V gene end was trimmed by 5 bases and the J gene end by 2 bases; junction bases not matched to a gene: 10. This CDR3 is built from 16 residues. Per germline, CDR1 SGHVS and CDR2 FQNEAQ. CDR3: CASSRKRLAVTYEQYF. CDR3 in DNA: TGTGCCAGCAGCAGGAAAAGACTAGCGGTAACCTACGAGCAGTACTTC.

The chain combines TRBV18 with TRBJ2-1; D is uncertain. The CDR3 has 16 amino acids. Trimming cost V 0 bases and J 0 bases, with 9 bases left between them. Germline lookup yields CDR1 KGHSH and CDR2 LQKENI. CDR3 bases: TGTGCCAGCTCACCACCGGACCAAAACTCCTACAATGAGCAGTTCTTC. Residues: CASSPPDQNSYNEQFF.

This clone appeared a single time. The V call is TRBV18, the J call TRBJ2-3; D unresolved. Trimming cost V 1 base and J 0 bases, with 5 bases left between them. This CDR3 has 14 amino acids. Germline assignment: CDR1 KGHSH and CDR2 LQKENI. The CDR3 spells CASSPRNSTDTQYF. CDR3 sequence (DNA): TGTGCCAGCTCACCACGGAACAGCACAGATACGCAGTATTTT.

The CDR3 loop reads CASSYSLYSYEQYF. Here the CDR3 DNA reads TGTGCCAGCAGTTACTCGCTTTACTCCTACGAGCAGTACTTC. V usage is TRBV6-2 or TRBV6-3 and J usage is TRBJ2-7; D remains unclear. CDR3 length equals 14 residues. Germline-derived CDR1 and CDR2 are MNHEY and SVGEGT. V shed 0 bases and J shed 0 bases, with 6 bases lying between them.

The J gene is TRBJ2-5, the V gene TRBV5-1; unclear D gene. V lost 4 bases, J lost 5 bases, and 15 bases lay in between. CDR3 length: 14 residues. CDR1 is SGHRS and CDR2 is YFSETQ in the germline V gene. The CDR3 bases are TGCGCCAGCAGCCCGGCACCCGGCCAGGAGACCCAGTACTTC. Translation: CASSPAPGQETQYF.

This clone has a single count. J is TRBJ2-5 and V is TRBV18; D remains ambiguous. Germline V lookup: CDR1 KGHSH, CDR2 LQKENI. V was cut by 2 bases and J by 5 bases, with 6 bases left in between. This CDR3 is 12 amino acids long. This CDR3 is CASSPAGETQYF. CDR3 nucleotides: TGTGCCAGCTCACCAGCCGGGGAGACCCAGTACTTC.

CDR3 sequence reads: CASSPNWDYGYTF. CDR3 coding DNA: TGTGCCAGCAGCCCGAACTGGGACTATGGCTACACCTTC. The rearrangement joins TRBV6-5 to TRBJ1-2; no clear D. This CDR3 region has 13 residues. From germline, CDR1 is MNHEY and CDR2 SVGAGI. V gave up 6 bases and J gave up 3 bases, with 11 bases separating them.

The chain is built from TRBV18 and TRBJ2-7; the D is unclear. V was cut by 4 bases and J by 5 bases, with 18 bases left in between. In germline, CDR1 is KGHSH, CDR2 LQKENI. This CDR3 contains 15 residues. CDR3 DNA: TGTGCCAGCTCACGGGCCCAAATGTCTAACGACGAGCAGTACTTC. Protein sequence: CASSRAQMSNDEQYF.

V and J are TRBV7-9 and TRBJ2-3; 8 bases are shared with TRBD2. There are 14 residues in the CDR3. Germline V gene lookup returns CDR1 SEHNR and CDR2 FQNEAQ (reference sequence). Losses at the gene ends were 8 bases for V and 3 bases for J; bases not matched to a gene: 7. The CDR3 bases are TGTGCCAGCGGACCGGGGGGGCCAACAGATACGCAGTATTTT. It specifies CASGPGGPTDTQYF.